Listed below are T cell receptor beta chains from one sample, sequenced in a study of beta chain features in type 1 diabetes. The repertoire was sequenced with immunoSEQ multiplex PCR; TCRdb's copy has only in-frame clones and lacks some. The sample consists of about 16,000 clones, just over 70% of them appearing once. Sequenced sample: stem cell memory CD4+ T cells from blood. The receptors stem from a man aged 30-40 years with type 1 diabetes. The CDR3 runs from the conserved cysteine through the conserved F or W.

v_gene: TRBV19; len: 14; CDR3aa: CASTLGGGAVEQFF
v_gene: TRBV6-5; len: 14; CDR3aa: CASSGGGGLGEQFF
v_gene: TRBV29-1; len: 14; CDR3aa: CSVEERGFYNEQFF
v_gene: TRBV6-1; len: 14; CDR3aa: CASSVTGITYEQYF
v_gene: TRBV6-1; len: 14; CDR3aa: CASTRGLAEITQYF
v_gene: TRBV7-9; len: 14; CDR3aa: CASSLAGVTDTQYF
v_gene: TRBV10-3; len: 13; CDR3aa: CAIRETGGTEAFF
v_gene: TRBV5-5; len: 16; CDR3aa: CASSRTGSSYNSPLHF
v_gene: TRBV2; len: 15; CDR3aa: CASGRRGILTDTQYF
v_gene: TRBV5-1; len: 18; CDR3aa: CASRPAGTSGTTWNEQFF
v_gene: TRBV4-1; len: 15; CDR3aa: CASSQGLAGGNEQFF
v_gene: TRBV2; len: 12; CDR3aa: CASSTPGGGYTF
v_gene: TRBV5-1; len: 13; CDR3aa: CASSLTGATEAFF
v_gene: TRBV15; len: 16; CDR3aa: CATSRDPRAGGNEQFF
v_gene: TRBV2; len: 15; CDR3aa: CASSERQSTYNEQFF
v_gene: TRBV11-2; len: 18; CDR3aa: CASSLRRGSTTSTDTQYF
v_gene: TRBV10-3; len: 16; CDR3aa: CAISQPGQGAGQPQHF
v_gene: TRBV11-2; len: 14; CDR3aa: CASSFSDGTYEQYF
v_gene: TRBV29-1; len: 12; CDR3aa: CSVGLGADTQYF
v_gene: TRBV2; len: 15; CDR3aa: CASSVRGGSLTEAFF
v_gene: TRBV30; len: 12; CDR3aa: CAWTLTGTPLHF
v_gene: TRBV4-2; len: 15; CDR3aa: CASSQVAAGANVLTF
v_gene: TRBV2; len: 14; CDR3aa: CATRGVQRPNEQFF
v_gene: TRBV28; len: 12; CDR3aa: CASWGQGTEAFF